These 22 T cell receptor beta chains share one sample of origin, sequenced in a study of Ad26.COV2.S vaccination and SARS-CoV-2 variants. Specified treatment: roughly 19 received Ad26.COV2.S at low or high dose, single or two shots; about 5 received placebo; per-sample allocation not given. After the first vaccine or placebo injection, samples were drawn on day 63. Clones were sequenced by immunoSEQ multiplex PCR, and TCRdb holds only the in-frame ones, with some missing. This table holds approximately 350,000 clones, about 83% found once. This specimen consisted of peripheral blood, obtained in a trial of Ad26.COV2.S vaccine versus placebo. Receptors were obtained from a person aged 18 to 65 who received the Ad26.COV2.S COVID-19 vaccine or a placebo.

This clone was seen just once. V is TRBV5-1 and J is TRBJ2-3, with D tentatively TRBD1 (5 bases). There are 13 residues in the CDR3. Germline V CDR1 and CDR2: SGHRS, YFSETQ. V was cut by 4 bases and J by 4 bases, with 10 bases left in between. CDR3 DNA: TGCGCCAGCAGCCCGGCAGGGTCAGATACGCAGTATTTT. This translates into CASSPAGSDTQYF.

This sequence joins TRBV25-1 and TRBJ2-5; tentative D call: TRBD1 (6 bases). CDR3 length equals 16 residues. The germline gives CDR1 MGHDK, CDR2 SYGVNS. Trimming took 7 bases from V and 4 from J, leaving 22 bases between them. This CDR3 reads CASTSIPGTHGETQYF. For the CDR3, the DNA is TGTGCCAGCACGTCGATCCCCGGGACACATGGAGAGACCCAGTACTTC.

The genes are TRBV7-9 and TRBJ1-1; 8 positions agree with TRBD1. Per germline, CDR1 SEHNR and CDR2 FQNEAQ (reference sequence). V lost 2 bases and J lost 4; bases outside the gene matches: 6. CDR3 length: 15 residues. CDR3 DNA: TGTGCCAGCAGCTTAATGACCAGGGGGCCCACTGAAGCTTTCTTT. It translates to CASSLMTRGPTEAFF.

The chain has TRBV6-2 or TRBV6-3 and TRBJ2-1; 7 bases are a match to TRBD1. Germline values: CDR1 MNHEY, CDR2 SVGEGT. The CDR3 loop spans 14 amino acids. J was trimmed by 5 bases and V by 6 bases; bases with no gene match: 7. The CDR3 DNA reads TGTGCCAGCAGCCGCAATACAGGGGACAATGAGCAGTTCTTC. Encoded protein: CASSRNTGDNEQFF.

The chain recombines TRBV30 with TRBJ1-6; D is uncertain. V was trimmed by 0 bases and J by 14 bases, leaving 8 bases between them. The CDR3 spans 11 residues. CDR1 and CDR2 (germline): GTSNPN, SVGIG (reference sequence). The chain's CDR3 is CAWSVGSSLHF. CDR3 bases: TGTGCCTGGAGTGTGGGTAGTTCCCTCCACTTT. Combining the CDR3 with reference TRBV30 and TRBJ1-6 gives the whole variable domain SQTIHQWPATLVQPVGSPLSLECTVEGTSNPNLYWYRQAAGRGLQLLFYSVGIGQISSEVPQNLSASRPQDRQFILSSKKLLLSDSGFYLCAWSVGSSLHFGNGTRLTVT.

The chain carries TRBV6-5 and TRBJ1-2; D possibly corresponds to TRBD1 (5 bases). Trimming shortened V by 7 bases and J by 3 bases, and 9 bases separated the two germline ends. The CDR3 is 12 amino acids. CDR1 is MNHEY, CDR2 SVGAGI, per germline. This CDR3 reads CASTRTYYGYTF. In DNA, the CDR3 is TGTGCCAGCACCCGGACATACTATGGCTACACCTTC.

The V and J genes are TRBV5-6 and TRBJ1-2; TRBD1 might be the D (6 bases). The CDR3 length is 15 residues. V lost 0 bases and J 5 bases, leaving 14 bases between the germline ends. Germline V CDR1 and CDR2: SGHDT, YYEEEE. The CDR3 is CASSLAAAGEYGYTF. CDR3 DNA sequence: TGTGCCAGCAGCTTGGCCGCGGCAGGGGAGTATGGCTACACCTTC. Full variable domain (outside the CDR3, taken from reference TRBV5-6 and TRBJ1-2): DAGVTQSPTHLIKTRGQQVTLRCSPKSGHDTVSWYQQALGQGPQFIFQYYEEEERQRGNFPDRFSGHQFPNYSSELNVNALLLGDSALYLCASSLAAAGEYGYTFGSGTRLTVV.

In the case of this clone: Other nucleotide sequences in the sample specify the same CDR3. This chain links TRBV24-1 with TRBJ2-1; D not resolved. This CDR3 comprises 13 residues. Trimming took off 3 bases at V and 7 bases at J, with 9 bases between the two ends. CDR1 KGHDR and CDR2 SFDVKD come from the germline V gene. The DNA of the CDR3 is TGTGCCACCAGTGATAATCGAAGAAATGAGCAGTTCTTC. Translation: CATSDNRRNEQFF.

The sample holds a few counts of this clone. The chain employs TRBV2 and TRBJ1-2, with D hard to call. Between the trimmed V and J ends, which lost 1 base and 4 bases, there was a span of 13 bases. Germline lookup yields CDR1 SNHLY and CDR2 FYNNEI. This CDR3 has 15 amino acids. In nucleotides, the CDR3 is TGTGCCAGCAGTGAAGGGATCATAATACTCTATGGCTACACCTTC. Translating it yields CASSEGIIILYGYTF.

The J gene is TRBJ1-4, the V gene TRBV6-5; 8 nucleotides line up with TRBD1. The germline gives CDR1 MNHEY, CDR2 SVGAGI. The junction had 10 bases not matched to a gene; V was cut back by 5 bases and J by 8 bases. The CDR3 totals 15 residues. As DNA, the CDR3 is TGTGCCAGCAGTACCCGTGGACAGGGTCAAGAAAAACTGTTTTTT. As protein: CASSTRGQGQEKLFF.

The V and J genes are TRBV5-1 and TRBJ2-5; D ambiguous. Deletions cut 2 bases from V and 4 bases from J, with 15 bases between. Per the germline V gene, CDR1 is SGHRS and CDR2 is YFSETQ. The CDR3 contains 15 residues. CDR3 protein: CASSFSTTLGETQYF. CDR3 nucleotides: TGCGCCAGCAGCTTTAGCACCACCCTGGGAGAGACCCAGTACTTC.

This clone came up a few times. The CDR3 DNA is TGTGCCAGCAGCCCAGCGCAGGGTTACTACGAGCAGTACTTC. Encoded protein: CASSPAQGYYEQYF. The J gene is TRBJ2-7, the V gene TRBV7-9; the D gene is possibly TRBD1 (5 bases). Germline assignment: CDR1 SEHNR and CDR2 FQNEAQ (reference sequence). V lost 5 bases and J 3 bases, leaving 14 bases between the germline ends. This CDR3 spans 14 amino acids. The complete variable domain, with remaining parts taken from reference TRBV7-9 and TRBJ2-7, reads DTGVSQNPRHKITKRGQNVTFRCDPISEHNRLYWYRQTLGQGPEFLTYFQNEAQLEKSRLLSDRFSAERPKGSFSTLEIQRTEQGDSAMYLCASSPAQGYYEQYFGPGTRLTVT.

The chain is built from TRBV10-2 and TRBJ2-2, with unresolved D. The germline gives CDR1 WSHSY, CDR2 SAAADI. The CDR3 runs to 11 residues. Trimming took 6 bases from V and 6 from J, leaving 5 bases between them. CDR3 nucleotides: TGCGCCAGCAGAGCAGCCGGGGAGCTGTTTTTT. Its translation is CASRAAGELFF.

The DNA of the CDR3 is TGCAGCGTCGGGGGTCAGGGAACAACTAATGAAAAACTGTTTTTT. This sequence encodes CSVGGQGTTNEKLFF. The genes are TRBV29-1 and TRBJ1-4; TRBD1 might be the D (5 bases). V was clipped by 6 bases and J by 0 bases, with 14 bases between them. CDR3 length: 15 residues. The germline CDR1 and CDR2 sequences are SQVTM and ANQGSEA.

The count of this clone is one. The CDR3 bases are TGTGCCAGCAGCCCAGTAGCGAGGAGCGGGGAGCTGTTTTTT. Translation gives CASSPVARSGELFF. This rearrangement joins TRBV7-2 to TRBJ1-3; tentative D call: TRBD2 (5 bases). Matching the DNA end better, TRBJ2-2 makes the J call doubtful. The CDR3 is 14 amino acids. Germline CDR1 reads SGHTA; CDR2 reads FQGNSA.

The chain has TRBV5-1 and TRBJ2-7; 11 bases match TRBD2. The germline gives CDR1 SGHRS, CDR2 YFSETQ. V gave up 0 bases and J gave up 7 bases; unmatched junction bases: 3. This CDR3 comprises 14 residues. CDR3 bases: TGCGCCAGCAGCTTGGCCACTAGCGGGGGAGAGCAGTACTTC. It yields the protein CASSLATSGGEQYF.

The chain combines TRBV7-2 with TRBJ1-3, with D possibly matching TRBD1 (6 bases). Trimming left V 5 bases short and J 10 bases short, with 15 bases between. Germline lookup yields CDR1 SGHTA and CDR2 FQGNSA. This CDR3 comprises 13 residues. The CDR3 spells CASSPRTAYTIYF. The CDR3 bases are TGTGCCAGCAGCCCTCGGACAGCCTATACCATATATTTT.

This chain links TRBV18 with TRBJ2-2; D is uncertain. The CDR3 sequence is 15 residues long. The ends were cut back, 3 bases at V and 7 bases at J, with 15 bases in the middle. Germline assignment: CDR1 KGHSH and CDR2 LQKENI. The chain's CDR3 is CASSPELVKGGELFF. The CDR3 DNA sequence: TGTGCCAGCTCACCGGAGCTCGTGAAGGGCGGGGAGCTGTTTTTT.

The V gene is TRBV6-5, the J gene TRBJ1-1; unclear D gene. This CDR3 contains 13 residues. The ends were cut back, 5 bases at V and 8 bases at J, with 15 bases in the middle. In germline, CDR1 is MNHEY, CDR2 SVGAGI. CDR3 DNA: TGTGCCAGCAGTAAGACCGGAGAAGGAGAAGCTTTCTTT. This encodes CASSKTGEGEAFF.

The CDR3 loop is CASSLSQGSWETQYF. The CDR3 region has the DNA TGTGCCAGCAGTTTATCTCAGGGTTCATGGGAGACCCAGTACTTC. The chain employs TRBV27 and TRBJ2-5; D is perhaps TRBD1 (5 bases). In germline, CDR1 is MNHEY, CDR2 SMNVEV (reference sequence). CDR3 length equals 15 residues. V was clipped by 0 bases and J by 5 bases, with 13 bases between them.

V and J are TRBV2 and TRBJ1-5; D is undetermined. Germline V lookup: CDR1 SNHLY, CDR2 FYNNEI. Trimming cost V 7 bases and J 6 bases, with 13 bases left between them. CDR3 size: 13 residues. DNA for the CDR3: TGTGCCAGCACCCTTAGTAGTAGTCAGCCCCAGCATTTT. This sequence encodes CASTLSSSQPQHF.

With respect to this clone: Additional DNA sequences in this sample encode the identical CDR3. The chain carries TRBV9 and TRBJ1-2; D call uncertain. Trimming pared 0 bases from V and 5 bases from J, leaving 5 bases between. The CDR3 contains 12 residues. Germline V CDR1 and CDR2: SGDLS, YYNGEE. The CDR3 region is CASSVGGYGYTF. The CDR3 DNA sequence: TGTGCCAGCAGCGTAGGAGGTTATGGCTACACCTTC.